These 28 T cell receptor beta chains share one sample of origin, sequenced in a study of cytomegalovirus exposure and HLA in healthy donors. The PCR had 60 Vbeta and 13 Jbeta primers. The method was immunoSEQ multiplex PCR; TCRdb's version includes in-frame clones alone and lacks a portion of them. The data show about 230,000 clones, around 85% seen once. The material sequenced was PBMCs. These receptors all come from a human donor in good health.

The rearrangement uses TRBV27 and TRBJ2-7; D not certain. The V and J ends lost 3 bases and 7 bases respectively, with 10 bases between them. Per germline, CDR1 MNHEY and CDR2 SMNVEV (reference sequence). This CDR3 spans 12 amino acids. In nucleotides, the CDR3 is TGTGCCAGCAGTTTTAAATCCGGGGAGCAGTACTTC. Translation: CASSFKSGEQYF.

The chain couples TRBV7-9 to TRBJ2-5; the D gene is possibly TRBD2 (5 bases). With the DNA end fitting TRBJ2-7 better, the J assignment may be wrong. The V gene's germline CDR1 is SEHNR and CDR2 FQNEAQ (reference sequence). This CDR3 spans 14 amino acids. Written as DNA, the CDR3 is TGTGCCAGCAGCGGTAGCGCGAGCTCCTACGAGCAGTACTTC. Its translation is CASSGSASSYEQYF.

Points on this clone: One junction end disagrees with the germline gene, perhaps due to a read error. This chain uses TRBV7-9 with TRBJ2-7, with 10 bases lining up with TRBD2. CDR1 and CDR2 from the germline V gene are SEHNR and FQNEAQ (reference sequence). This CDR3 is built from 17 residues. CDR3 sequence (DNA): TGTTCCAGCAGCTTAGCGGCGGCACTAGCGGGGACCTACGAGCAGTACTTC. This encodes CSSSLAAALAGTYEQYF. The full variable domain, with the rest looked up from reference TRBV7-9 and TRBJ2-7, is DTGVSQNPRHKITKRGQNVTFRCDPISEHNRLYWYRQTLGQGPEFLTYFQNEAQLEKSRLLSDRFSAERPKGSFSTLEIQRTEQGDSAMYLCSSSLAAALAGTYEQYFGPGTRLTVT.

This clone has just one count. The chain joins TRBV19 to TRBJ1-5; D gene uncertain. Trimming removed 9 bases from V and 6 bases from J, with 18 bases in between. Looked up from germline, CDR1 is LNHDA and CDR2 is SQIVND (reference sequence). The CDR3 has 14 amino acids. This chain's CDR3 is CASHGTSGSQPQHF. The CDR3 nucleotides read TGTGCCAGCCACGGTACCTCCGGGTCTCAGCCCCAGCATTTT.

The chain uses TRBV6-5 and TRBJ2-7, with TRBD1 matching 7 bases. This CDR3 is built from 13 residues. After removal of 10 bases from V and 2 bases from J, the junction contained 8 bases not matched to a gene. Germline V gives CDR1 MNHEY, CDR2 SVGAGI. This CDR3 reads CAIHRDSTYEQYF. The CDR3 nucleotides read TGTGCCATACACCGGGACAGCACCTACGAGCAGTACTTC.

The chain uses TRBV5-4 and TRBJ1-1; 7 nucleotides agree with TRBD1. Germline values: CDR1 SGHNT, CDR2 YYREEE (reference sequence). The V and J ends lost 3 bases and 6 bases, in that order; junction bases with no gene match: 11. The CDR3 length is 15 residues. The CDR3 region is CASSSTGTGIAEAFF. CDR3 nucleotides: TGTGCCAGCAGCTCGACAGGGACGGGGATCGCTGAAGCTTTCTTT.

On this clone itself: The junction departs from the called germline gene at one end, perhaps through a read error. This chain joins TRBV7-2 and TRBJ2-1, with 7 bases fitting TRBD2. Germline V lookup: CDR1 SGHTA, CDR2 FQGNSA. The CDR3 runs to 15 residues. This chain's CDR3 is CASSVAGVSYNEQFF. DNA of the CDR3: TGTGCCAGCAGCGTAGCGGGCGTTTCCTACAATGAGCAGTTCTTC.

The J gene is TRBJ2-6, the V gene TRBV7-9, with a tentative D call TRBD2 (5 bases). Trimming removed 5 bases from V and 0 bases from J, with 14 bases in between. Germline loops: CDR1 SEHNR, CDR2 FQNEAQ (reference sequence). The CDR3 runs 17 residues. CDR3 amino acids: CASSPVGRYSGANVLTF. CDR3 DNA sequence: TGTGCCAGCAGCCCAGTGGGGAGATACTCTGGGGCCAACGTCCTGACTTTC.

This chain links TRBV4-1 with TRBJ2-1, with 9 bases that match TRBD2. This CDR3 contains 17 residues. V trimming: 1 base; J trimming: 6 bases; junction bases outside the gene matches: 10. Germline CDR1 reads MGHRA; CDR2 reads YSYEKL. The CDR3, as DNA: TGCGCCAGCAGCCAAGGTAGCGGGAGTGAGTGGGCCAATGAGCAGTTCTTC. Protein product: CASSQGSGSEWANEQFF.

V usage is TRBV6-1 and J usage is TRBJ2-2, with 12 bases matching TRBD1. The germline gives CDR1 MNHNS, CDR2 SASEGT. This CDR3 has 15 residues. J lost 4 bases, V lost 6 bases, and 3 bases had no gene match. In nucleotides, the CDR3 is TGTGCCAGCAGGAGGGACAGGGGGCGCACCGGGGAGCTGTTTTTT. Translation: CASRRDRGRTGELFF.

The V and J genes are TRBV27 and TRBJ2-1; 11 nucleotides agree with TRBD2. Germline trimming cut 3 bases from V and 2 bases from J; bases unmatched to any gene: 6. This CDR3 region has 17 residues. Per the germline V gene, CDR1 is MNHEY and CDR2 is SMNVEV (reference sequence). CDR3 bases: TGTGCCAGCAGTTTTGGTCTAGCGGGAGGAACCTACAATGAGCAGTTCTTC. Its protein product is CASSFGLAGGTYNEQFF.

J is TRBJ2-7 and V is TRBV9; tentatively, D is TRBD2 (6 bases). This CDR3 region has 14 residues. V lost 6 bases to trimming and J lost 2 bases, with 15 bases between them. Germline CDR1 is SGDLS and CDR2 is YYNGEE. CDR3 nucleotide sequence: TGTGCCAGCAACCCGGACGGAGGGGCCTACGAGCAGTACTTC. Protein sequence: CASNPDGGAYEQYF.

This clone was seen only a few times. The rearrangement joins TRBV5-1 to TRBJ2-7, with TRBD2 matching 9 bases. Germline V CDR1 and CDR2: SGHRS, YFSETQ. J gave up 5 bases and V 0 bases, and 6 bases lay outside the gene matches. This CDR3 spans 15 amino acids. DNA for the CDR3: TGCGCCAGCAGCTTGGGGGCTAGCGGGACCCACGAGCAGTACTTC. It translates to CASSLGASGTHEQYF.

This clone was counted a single time. The chain has TRBV2 and TRBJ2-7, with TRBD1 matching 7 bases. The CDR3 runs to 15 residues. Germline V lookup: CDR1 SNHLY, CDR2 FYNNEI. Trimming took 6 bases from V and 6 from J; bases not matched to a gene: 14. In DNA, the CDR3 is TGTGCCAGCAGGAAGACCGGGACAGAGATGGGCGAGCAGTACTTC. Translating it yields CASRKTGTEMGEQYF. The complete variable domain, with remaining parts taken from reference TRBV2 and TRBJ2-7, reads EPEVTQTPSHQVTQMGQEVILRCVPISNHLYFYWYRQILGQKVEFLVSFYNNEISEKSEIFDDQFSVERPDGSNFTLKIRSTKLEDSAMYFCASRKTGTEMGEQYFGPGTRLTVT.

The count of this clone is one. This chain uses TRBV11-2 with TRBJ2-5; TRBD1 is a possible D gene (6 bases). Trimming pared 5 bases from V and 5 bases from J, leaving 15 bases between. Looked up from germline, CDR1 is SGHAT and CDR2 is FQNNGV. The CDR3 length is 14 residues. CDR3 DNA: TGTGCCAGCAGCACCTCAGGGGTAGCCGAGACCCAGTACTTC. Encoded protein: CASSTSGVAETQYF.

This chain connects TRBV7-6 to TRBJ2-1; D remains ambiguous. The CDR3 is 15 amino acids. Germline V gives CDR1 SGHVS, CDR2 FNYEAQ. The V end was cut by 3 bases, the J end by 0 bases, with 9 bases between. CDR3 DNA: TGTGCCAGCAGCTTGAGCGAGAGCTCCTACAATGAGCAGTTCTTC. Translated: CASSLSESSYNEQFF.

The chain uses TRBV7-2 and TRBJ2-7; the match to TRBD2 covers 11 bases. J lost 6 bases, V lost 6 bases, and 4 bases had no gene match. The germline V gene encodes CDR1 SGHTA and CDR2 FQGNSA. CDR3 size: 13 residues. The DNA of the CDR3 is TGTGCCAGCAGGCTAGCGGGAGGTGGCGAGCAGTACTTC. The encoded protein is CASRLAGGGEQYF.

The rearrangement joins TRBV28 to TRBJ2-1; 9 bases match TRBD1. This CDR3 has 14 amino acids. V lost 8 bases to trimming and J lost 3 bases; unmatched junction nucleotides: 5. Germline CDR1 MDHEN, CDR2 SYDVKM. This chain's CDR3 is CASEATGGYNEQFF. The CDR3 bases are TGTGCCAGCGAAGCGACAGGGGGCTACAATGAGCAGTTCTTC.

This clone was picked up one time. The chain uses TRBV30 and TRBJ2-3, with no clear D. V was cut by 4 bases and J by 1 base, with 3 bases left in between. Germline CDR1 and CDR2: GTSNPN and SVGIG (reference sequence). This CDR3 is built from 11 residues. The CDR3: CAWTGTDTQYF. The CDR3 region has the DNA TGTGCCTGGACTGGCACAGATACGCAGTATTTT.

The chain uses TRBV27 and TRBJ2-7; no reliable D call. Germline CDR1 is MNHEY and CDR2 is SMNVEV (reference sequence). V dropped 8 bases and J dropped 5 bases, with 13 bases sitting between them. The CDR3 has 12 residues. In DNA form, the CDR3 reads TGTGCCAGCCTGGGCGAGAAGAACGAGCAGTACTTC. This codes for CASLGEKNEQYF.

CDR3 region: CATTGGNTIYF. The CDR3, as DNA: TGTGCCACAACAGGGGGAAACACCATATATTTT. This chain connects TRBV10-3 to TRBJ1-3; TRBD1 might be the D (6 bases). CDR3 length equals 11 residues. V dropped 10 bases and J dropped 4 bases, with 8 bases sitting between them. CDR1 and CDR2 from the germline V gene are ENHRY and SYGVKD.

The gene calls are TRBV30 and TRBJ2-7; no reliable D call. This CDR3 is built from 13 residues. The V end was cut by 4 bases, the J end by 6 bases, with 16 bases between. Germline V gives CDR1 GTSNPN, CDR2 SVGIG (reference sequence). The CDR3 sequence: CAWIPSQLGEQYF. The CDR3, as DNA: TGTGCCTGGATACCTTCTCAACTTGGCGAGCAGTACTTC. Combining the CDR3 with reference TRBV30 and TRBJ2-7 gives the whole variable domain SQTIHQWPATLVQPVGSPLSLECTVEGTSNPNLYWYRQAAGRGLQLLFYSVGIGQISSEVPQNLSASRPQDRQFILSSKKLLLSDSGFYLCAWIPSQLGEQYFGPGTRLTVT.

The count of this clone is one. The V gene is TRBV19, the J gene TRBJ2-5; TRBD1 agrees at 7 bases. CDR3 length: 11 amino acids. V lost 10 bases and J lost 5; bases outside the gene matches: 4. The germline V gene has CDR1 LNHDA and CDR2 SQIVND (reference sequence). CDR3 in DNA: TGTGCCACACAGGGGCGGGAGACCCAGTACTTC. Protein sequence: CATQGRETQYF.

V usage is TRBV29-1 and J usage is TRBJ2-7, with D maybe TRBD1 (6 bases). CDR3 size: 12 residues. Germline CDR1 is SQVTM and CDR2 is ANQGSEA. V lost 8 bases, J lost 1 base, and 12 bases lay in between. The CDR3 DNA follows: TGCAGCTCCCGACAGGAGTCCTACGAGCAGTACTTC. Its protein is CSSRQESYEQYF.

This chain connects TRBV6-6 to TRBJ1-2; 7 bases map to TRBD1. Germline CDR1 reads MNHNY; CDR2 reads SVGAGI (reference sequence). The CDR3 has 16 residues. V lost 5 bases, J lost 3 bases, and 12 bases stayed unmatched. CDR3 protein: CASSTHGTVNYYGYTF. In DNA, the CDR3 is TGTGCCAGCAGTACACACGGGACAGTGAATTACTATGGCTACACCTTC.

The chain joins TRBV2 to TRBJ2-5, with TRBD1 matching 8 bases. The CDR3 length is 17 residues. In germline, CDR1 is SNHLY, CDR2 FYNNEI. The V gene end was trimmed by 5 bases and the J gene end by 5 bases; junction bases not matched to a gene: 16. The CDR3: CASSRGSGQGGSETQYF. The CDR3 DNA reads as TGTGCCAGCAGTCGCGGATCCGGACAGGGCGGCAGCGAGACCCAGTACTTC.

The genes are TRBV29-1 and TRBJ1-1; D remains ambiguous. The germline V and J ends were trimmed by 6 bases and 1 base, with 15 bases remaining between them. CDR1 is SQVTM and CDR2 is ANQGSEA in the germline V gene. This CDR3 has 14 residues. CDR3 protein: CSVKGGRGNTEAFF. The CDR3 coding sequence is TGCAGCGTCAAAGGTGGCCGAGGGAACACTGAAGCTTTCTTT. The variable domain in full, completed from reference TRBV29-1 and TRBJ1-1, reads SAVISQKPSRDICQRGTSLTIQCQVDSQVTMMFWYRQQPGQSLTLIATANQGSEATYESGFVIDKFPISRPNLTFSTLTVSNMSPEDSSIYLCSVKGGRGNTEAFFGQGTRLTVV.

The rearrangement joins TRBV7-8 to TRBJ2-4; 8 bases are shared with TRBD1. Germline V lookup: CDR1 SGHVS, CDR2 FQNEAQ. Trimming at V came to 5 bases and at J to 8 bases, leaving 8 bases not matched to a gene. The CDR3 runs to 14 residues. CDR3 in amino acids: CASSSRDRSYIQYF. The CDR3, as DNA: TGTGCCAGCAGCAGCCGGGACAGGTCATACATTCAGTACTTC.